A single sample gave rise to the 23 T cell receptor beta chains below, sequenced in a study of T cell clones after liver transplantation. The protocol was immunoSEQ multiplex PCR, while the TCRdb copy is restricted to in-frame clones and leaves out a portion. The table records 75,000 to 95,000 clones, 75% to 90% of them present only once. The sample here was CD4+ T cells from blood, taken at the 22-month timepoint. Every receptor here comes from a human patient who received a liver transplant. Some T cells may originate from the graft donor.

V usage is TRBV7-9 and J usage is TRBJ1-2, with D maybe TRBD1 (5 bases). V lost 2 bases to trimming and J lost 8 bases, with 15 bases between them. The CDR3 has 14 residues. The germline V gene has CDR1 SEHNR and CDR2 FQNEAQ (reference sequence). This CDR3 reads CASSLISGLGGYTF. In DNA, the CDR3 is TGTGCCAGCAGCTTAATTTCGGGGCTCGGGGGCTACACCTTC. Supplemented by reference TRBV7-9 and TRBJ1-2, the full variable domain reads DTGVSQNPRHKITKRGQNVTFRCDPISEHNRLYWYRQTLGQGPEFLTYFQNEAQLEKSRLLSDRFSAERPKGSFSTLEIQRTEQGDSAMYLCASSLISGLGGYTFGSGTRLTVV.

The genes are TRBV5-4 and TRBJ1-2; a possible D gene is TRBD1 (5 bases). V lost 1 base and J lost 8, with 15 bases in between. The CDR3 has 14 amino acids. In germline, CDR1 is SGHNT, CDR2 YYREEE (reference sequence). The CDR3 sequence: CASSLRGQPAGYTF. CDR3 DNA: TGTGCCAGCAGCTTGAGGGGTCAGCCAGCCGGCTACACCTTC.

This clone has a handful of counts. The V gene is TRBV4-2, the J gene TRBJ1-5; perhaps TRBD1 as D (5 bases). CDR1 LGHNA and CDR2 YNFKEQ come from the germline V gene. The CDR3 loop spans 13 amino acids. V shed 3 bases and J shed 14 bases, with 17 bases lying between them. The CDR3 bases are TGTGCCAGCAGCCAGGATCGGGACTCCTCCGAGCATTTT. It specifies CASSQDRDSSEHF.

This clone has a single count. V and J are TRBV7-2 and TRBJ2-3; 9 nucleotides agree with TRBD2. Germline CDR1 and CDR2: SGHTA and FQGNSA. CDR3 length: 15 amino acids. V was clipped by 5 bases and J by 1 base; unmatched bases: 4. The CDR3 here is CASSVRTSGTDTQYF. The CDR3, as DNA: TGTGCCAGCAGCGTCCGGACTAGCGGCACAGATACGCAGTATTTT.

V usage is TRBV5-1 and J usage is TRBJ2-3, with 9 bases matching TRBD1. The germline CDR1 and CDR2 sequences are SGHRS and YFSETQ. The CDR3 extends over 16 amino acids. Unmatched junction bases numbered 7, after V lost 1 base and J lost 4 bases. CDR3 DNA sequence: TGCGCCAGCAGCTTGACGGCGGGACAGGGATCAGATACGCAGTATTTT. Its translation is CASSLTAGQGSDTQYF.

This clone has more than one count but fewer than ten. The V gene is TRBV29-1, the J gene TRBJ2-7, with D perhaps matching TRBD1 (5 bases). Trimming shortened V by 4 bases and J by 2 bases, and 12 bases separated the two germline ends. Germline CDR1 is SQVTM and CDR2 is ANQGSEA. This CDR3 has 13 residues. The CDR3 is CSVVYQGAYEQYF. The CDR3 nucleotides are TGCAGCGTTGTTTATCAGGGTGCCTACGAGCAGTACTTC.

This rearrangement joins TRBV13 to TRBJ2-7; 9 bases are a match to TRBD1. Germline CDR1 PRHDT, CDR2 FYEKMQ (reference sequence). With 5 bases clipped from V and 3 bases from J, the junction kept 20 bases outside the gene matches. The CDR3 sequence is 19 residues long. CDR3 sequence (DNA): TGTGCCAGCAGCCCAGGGATGAATGGCCCGGGACAGGGAATCTACGAGCAGTACTTC. This codes for CASSPGMNGPGQGIYEQYF.

The gene calls are TRBV7-3 and TRBJ2-7; D uncertain. Deletions cut 1 base from V and 0 bases from J, with 10 bases between. The germline gives CDR1 SGHTA, CDR2 FQGTGA. The CDR3 length is 15 residues. DNA for the CDR3: TGTGCCAGCAGCTTAAGTGCGGACCACTCCTACGAGCAGTACTTC. It translates to CASSLSADHSYEQYF.

This chain connects TRBV11-2 to TRBJ2-2; 11 bases match TRBD2. V trimming: 4 bases; J trimming: 3 bases; junction bases outside the gene matches: 1. Germline-derived CDR1 and CDR2 are SGHAT and FQNNGV. The CDR3 extends over 15 amino acids. The CDR3 DNA sequence: TGTGCCAGCAGCTGGGGACTAGCGGACACCGGGGAGCTGTTTTTT. Its translation: CASSWGLADTGELFF. The whole variable domain, remainder taken from reference TRBV11-2 and TRBJ2-2, is EAGVAQSPRYKIIEKRQSVAFWCNPISGHATLYWYQQILGQGPKLLIQFQNNGVVDDSQLPKDRFSAERLKGVDSTLKIQPAKLEDSAVYLCASSWGLADTGELFFGEGSRLTVL.

The chain couples TRBV20-1 to TRBJ2-7; D ambiguous. This CDR3 region has 10 residues. Germline loops: CDR1 DFQATT, CDR2 SNEGSKA (reference sequence). Trimming took 2 bases from V and 6 from J, leaving 5 bases between them. The CDR3 DNA sequence: TGCAGTGCTAGAAGAGTCGAGCAGTACTTC. It translates to CSARRVEQYF.

This chain links TRBV27 with TRBJ1-2, with D possibly matching TRBD1 (6 bases). Trimming removed 2 bases at V and 8 bases at J, with 12 bases between. The CDR3 loop spans 13 amino acids. CDR1 is MNHEY and CDR2 is SMNVEV in the germline V gene (reference sequence). The CDR3 DNA follows: TGTGCCAGCAGTTTAGAGGGGGTAGGGGGCTACACCTTC. Protein sequence: CASSLEGVGGYTF.

The chain joins TRBV11-3 to TRBJ2-3; 15 bases fit TRBD2. The CDR3 length is 16 residues. The germline V gene encodes CDR1 SGHNT and CDR2 YENEEA. V lost 5 bases and J lost 7; bases outside the gene matches: 7. Here the CDR3 reads CASSPRTSGGANTQYF. The CDR3 DNA is TGTGCCAGCAGCCCTCGGACTAGCGGGGGGGCAAATACGCAGTATTTT.

V usage is TRBV18 and J usage is TRBJ2-5, with 12 nucleotides matching TRBD1. This CDR3 region has 16 residues. V shed 5 bases and J 5 bases; nucleotides not matched to a gene: 9. Germline CDR1 and CDR2: KGHSH and LQKENI. The CDR3 is CASSVPPGTGGETQYF. CDR3 sequence (DNA): TGTGCCAGCTCAGTCCCTCCCGGGACAGGGGGCGAGACCCAGTACTTC. The variable domain in full, completed from reference TRBV18 and TRBJ2-5, reads NAGVMQNPRHLVRRRGQEARLRCSPMKGHSHVYWYRQLPEEGLKFMVYLQKENIIDESGMPKERFSAEFPKEGPSILRIQQVVRGDSAAYFCASSVPPGTGGETQYFGPGTRLLVL.

The chain uses TRBV5-1 and TRBJ2-6; no firm D call. The V gene lost 0 bases and the J gene lost 4 bases, with 11 bases spanning the gap. This CDR3 spans 16 amino acids. The germline gives CDR1 SGHRS, CDR2 YFSETQ. CDR3 sequence: CASSLGGSRGANVLTF. The CDR3 bases are TGCGCCAGCAGCTTGGGAGGAAGTCGCGGGGCCAACGTCCTGACTTTC.

This rearrangement joins TRBV30 to TRBJ1-3; no reliable D call. CDR1 is GTSNPN and CDR2 is SVGIG in the germline V gene (reference sequence). Trimming stripped 0 bases from V and 2 bases from J, with 2 bases between. This CDR3 region has 12 residues. The CDR3 here is CAWSVAGNTIYF. CDR3 sequence (DNA): TGTGCCTGGAGTGTAGCTGGAAACACCATATATTTT.

The J gene is TRBJ2-4, the V gene TRBV4-3; a weak D match, TRBD2 (7 bases). Germline values: CDR1 LGHNA, CDR2 YSLEER. CDR3 length: 16 amino acids. V was trimmed by 3 bases and J by 0 bases, leaving 12 bases between them. CDR3 DNA sequence: TGCGCCAGCAGCCAGGAGGGGGGGGCAGCCAAAAACATTCAGTACTTC. This encodes CASSQEGGAAKNIQYF.

Only a few counts were recorded for this clone. The genes are TRBV7-2 and TRBJ1-2, with D possibly being TRBD1 (5 bases). The ends were cut back, 2 bases at V and 4 bases at J, with 5 bases in the middle. Germline-derived CDR1 and CDR2 are SGHTA and FQGNSA. This CDR3 comprises 12 residues. The CDR3 nucleotides are TGTGCCAGCAGCTTACAGGGCTATGGCTACACCTTC. Its translation is CASSLQGYGYTF.

The chain joins TRBV7-8 to TRBJ2-2; 8 nucleotides align to TRBD1. CDR1 and CDR2 (germline): SGHVS, FQNEAQ. The CDR3 contains 17 residues. Trimming at V came to 5 bases and at J to 7 bases, leaving 15 bases not matched to a gene. The CDR3 DNA reads TGTGCCAGCAGCCGAACGCCCACAGGACAGGGAATCGGGGAGCTGTTTTTT. This gives the protein CASSRTPTGQGIGELFF.

In its sample, this clone was seen once. This chain uses TRBV5-1 with TRBJ2-3; D gene uncertain. With 3 bases removed from V and 2 bases from J, the gap between germline ends came to 10 bases. CDR1 SGHRS and CDR2 YFSETQ come from the germline V gene. This CDR3 contains 14 residues. The CDR3 DNA sequence: TGCGCCAGCAGCTCAGGAGCCATCACAGATACGCAGTATTTT. This sequence encodes CASSSGAITDTQYF.

J is TRBJ2-1 and V is TRBV6-1; a possible D gene is TRBD2 (5 bases). V was cut by 7 bases and J by 1 base, with 14 bases left in between. The V gene's germline CDR1 is MNHNS and CDR2 SASEGT. This CDR3 region has 15 residues. The CDR3 reads CASTEASRSYNEQFF. DNA of the CDR3: TGTGCCAGCACTGAGGCTAGCCGTTCCTACAATGAGCAGTTCTTC.

In its sample, this clone was seen a few times. This chain joins TRBV6-4 and TRBJ2-6; unclear D gene. Germline CDR1 reads MRHNA; CDR2 reads SNTAGT. There are 15 residues in the CDR3. Trimming removed 8 bases at V and 2 bases at J, with 13 bases between. The CDR3 loop reads CASFLGFPGANVLTF. DNA of the CDR3: TGTGCCAGCTTCCTCGGGTTCCCTGGGGCCAACGTCCTGACTTTC.

The chain links TRBV11-1 to TRBJ2-3; 9 bases are shared with TRBD2. Germline-derived CDR1 and CDR2 are SGHAT and FQDESV (reference sequence). This CDR3 is 14 amino acids long. J gave up 7 bases and V 4 bases, and 6 bases lay outside the gene matches. In nucleotides, the CDR3 is TGTGCCAGCAGCTCATTAGCGGGAGTGAATACGCAGTATTTT. The encoded protein is CASSSLAGVNTQYF.

The gene calls are TRBV27 and TRBJ1-3; possible D gene TRBD1, 6 bases. Germline assignment: CDR1 MNHEY and CDR2 SMNVEV (reference sequence). V lost 6 bases, J lost 8 bases, and 17 bases lay in between. The length of the CDR3 is 14 residues. The DNA for the CDR3 is TGTGCCAGCAGCCAAGACCACAGGGCGGACACCATATATTTT. This encodes CASSQDHRADTIYF.